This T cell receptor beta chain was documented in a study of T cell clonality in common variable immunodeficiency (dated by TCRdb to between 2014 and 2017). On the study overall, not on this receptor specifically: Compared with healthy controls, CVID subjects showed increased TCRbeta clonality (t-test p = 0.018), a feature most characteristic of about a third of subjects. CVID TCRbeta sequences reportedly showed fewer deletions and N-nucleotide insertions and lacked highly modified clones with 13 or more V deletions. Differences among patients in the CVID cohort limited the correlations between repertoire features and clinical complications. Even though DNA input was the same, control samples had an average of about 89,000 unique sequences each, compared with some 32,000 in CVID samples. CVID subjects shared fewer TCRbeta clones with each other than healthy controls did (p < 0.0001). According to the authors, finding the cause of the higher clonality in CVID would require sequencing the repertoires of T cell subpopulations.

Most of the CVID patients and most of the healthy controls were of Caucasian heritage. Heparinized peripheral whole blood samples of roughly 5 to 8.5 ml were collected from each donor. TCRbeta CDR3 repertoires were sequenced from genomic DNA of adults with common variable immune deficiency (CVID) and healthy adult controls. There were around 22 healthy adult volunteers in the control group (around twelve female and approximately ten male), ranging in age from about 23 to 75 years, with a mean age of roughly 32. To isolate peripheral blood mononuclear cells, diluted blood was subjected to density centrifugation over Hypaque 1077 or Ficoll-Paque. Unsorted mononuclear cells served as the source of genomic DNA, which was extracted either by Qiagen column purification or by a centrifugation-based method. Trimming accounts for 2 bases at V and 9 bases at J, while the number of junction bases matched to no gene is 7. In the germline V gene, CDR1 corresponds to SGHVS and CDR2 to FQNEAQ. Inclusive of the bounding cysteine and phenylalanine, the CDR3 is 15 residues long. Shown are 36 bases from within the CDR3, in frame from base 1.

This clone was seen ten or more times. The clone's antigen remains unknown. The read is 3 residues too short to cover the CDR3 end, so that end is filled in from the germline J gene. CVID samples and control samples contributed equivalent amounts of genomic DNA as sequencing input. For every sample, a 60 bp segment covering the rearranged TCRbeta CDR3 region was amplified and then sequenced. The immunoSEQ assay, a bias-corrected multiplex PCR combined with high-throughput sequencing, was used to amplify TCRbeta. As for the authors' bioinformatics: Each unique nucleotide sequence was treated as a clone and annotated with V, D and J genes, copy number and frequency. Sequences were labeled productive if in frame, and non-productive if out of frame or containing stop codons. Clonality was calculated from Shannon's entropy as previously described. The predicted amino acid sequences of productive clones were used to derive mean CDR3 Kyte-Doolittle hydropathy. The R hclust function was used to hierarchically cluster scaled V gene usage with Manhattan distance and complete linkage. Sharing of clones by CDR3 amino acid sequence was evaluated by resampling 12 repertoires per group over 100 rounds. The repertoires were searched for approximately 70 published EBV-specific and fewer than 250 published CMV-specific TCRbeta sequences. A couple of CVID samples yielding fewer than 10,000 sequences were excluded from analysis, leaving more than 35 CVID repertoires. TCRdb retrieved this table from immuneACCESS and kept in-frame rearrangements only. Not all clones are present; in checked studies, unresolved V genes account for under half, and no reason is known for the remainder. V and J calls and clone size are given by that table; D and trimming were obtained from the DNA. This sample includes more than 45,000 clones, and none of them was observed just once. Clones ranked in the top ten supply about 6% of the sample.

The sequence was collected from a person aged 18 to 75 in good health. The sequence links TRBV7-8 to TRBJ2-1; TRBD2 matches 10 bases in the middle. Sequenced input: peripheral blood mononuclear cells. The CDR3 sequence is CASSLFLAGAGEQFF. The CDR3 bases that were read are TGTGCCAGCAGCTTATTTCTAGCGGGGGCAGGTGAG. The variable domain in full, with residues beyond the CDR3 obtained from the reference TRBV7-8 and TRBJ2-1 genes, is GAGVSQSPRYKVAKRGQDVALRCDPISGHVSLFWYQQALGQGPEFLTYFQNEAQLDKSGLPSDRFFAERPEGSVSTLKIQRTQQEDSAVYLCASSLFLAGAGEQFFGPGTRLTVL.